This T cell receptor beta chain was sequenced in a study of CXCR3-negative and CXCR3-positive naive CD8 T cells. Overall study results and limits: CXCR3-negative naive cells had less hydrophobic TRB CDR3s than did CXCR3-positive naive cells. Both naive subsets had comparably high diversity; memory CD8+ cells much lower.

Triplicates of 300,000 or so cells were sorted from each CD8+ T cell subset. From germline, CDR1 is MDHEN and CDR2 SYDVKM. The CDR3 has 15 amino acids. 5' RACE that incorporated UMI labels was used to prepare the TRB cDNA libraries. Reanalyzing the 5' RACE reads, TCRdb keeps one entry per CDR3 protein, without DNA. The table for this sample gives under 75,000 distinct CDR3 sequences. Concerning this clonotype: Its matching antigen is unknown.

The V call is TRBV28, the J call TRBJ2-7; lacking DNA, the TRBD2 call made by TCRdb goes unchecked. The sequence came from a human donor in good health. Some clones in this sample may be carry-over from other donors' samples. The source material was naive CXCR3- CD8+ T cells from blood. Subset reported: CD45RO-CCR7+CD27+CD95- naive CD8+ T cells lacking CXCR3 (TNR3-). This CDR3 reads CASSDSGDRNYEQYF.